One TCR beta chain is described in this entry. What it binds is not known. The data derive from a study of cytomegalovirus exposure and HLA in healthy donors. The PCR was carried out with 60 Vbeta primers and 13 Jbeta primers. The repertoire was sequenced with immunoSEQ multiplex PCR; TCRdb's copy has only in-frame clones and lacks some. Of about 98,000 clones in the sample, around 80% are singletons; the top ten hold 1.4% to 1.5%. This CDR3 is built from 13 residues. The germline CDR1 and CDR2 sequences are SNHLY and FYNNEI. V lost 10 bases, J lost 3 bases, and 15 bases lay in between. Study results and limitations: Cytomegalovirus association was assigned to about 150 TCR beta chains. Most of the CMV-associated TCR beta chains (in a later analysis) appeared to be HLA-restricted.

This TCR was sampled from a man aged 35-49 years in good health and CMV-seronegative. Sample: PBMCs. The V call is TRBV2, the J call TRBJ1-1; D is unclear. The CDR3 loop is CATTDGGYTEAFF. The CDR3 region has the DNA TGTGCCACCACAGACGGTGGTTACACTGAAGCTTTCTTT.